These 5 T cell receptor beta chains share one sample of origin, sequenced in a study of PD-L1 blockade in urothelial cancer. The method was immunoSEQ multiplex PCR; TCRdb's version includes in-frame clones alone and lacks a portion of them. The top ten clones hold about 3.2% of a sample with about 71,000 clones, approximately 88% of them seen once. This specimen consisted of PBMCs, obtained around atezolizumab (anti-PD-L1) treatment. The origin of the receptors is a man between 60 and 75 years old with urothelial cancer.

This clone occurred a few times. The junction and the germline gene differ at one end; a read error may be behind it. V usage is TRBV11-2 and J usage is TRBJ2-1; 7 nucleotides agree with TRBD1. CDR3 length: 12 residues. Per the germline V gene, CDR1 is SGHAT and CDR2 is FQNNGV. CDR3 sequence (DNA): TGTGCCAGCAGCCTAACGTCGGGGACAGTCCTCTTC. Translated: CASSLTSGTVLF.

The chain couples TRBV7-9 to TRBJ2-3; D unresolved. The CDR3 runs to 13 residues. Germline CDR1 reads SEHNR; CDR2 reads FQNEAQ (reference sequence). Trimming removed 5 bases from V and 1 base from J, with 7 bases in between. CDR3 nucleotide sequence: TGTGCCAGCAGCCCCCGTGGCACAGATACGCAGTATTTT. This gives the protein CASSPRGTDTQYF. The full variable domain, its missing parts supplied by reference TRBV7-9 and TRBJ2-3, is DTGVSQNPRHKITKRGQNVTFRCDPISEHNRLYWYRQTLGQGPEFLTYFQNEAQLEKSRLLSDRFSAERPKGSFSTLEIQRTEQGDSAMYLCASSPRGTDTQYFGPGTRLTVL.

This chain links TRBV29-1 with TRBJ2-3, with D tentatively TRBD2 (6 bases). CDR3 length equals 18 residues. The germline V and J ends were trimmed by 0 bases and 0 bases, with 19 bases remaining between them. The germline gives CDR1 SQVTM, CDR2 ANQGSEA. The CDR3 reads CSVEDLQLRSGSTDTQYF. The CDR3 DNA reads TGCAGCGTTGAAGATCTCCAGTTGAGGAGCGGGAGCACAGATACGCAGTATTTT.

J is TRBJ1-3 and V is TRBV27; 9 bases match TRBD1. The V segment lost 4 bases and the J segment 3 bases; nucleotides outside the gene matches: 4. CDR1 is MNHEY and CDR2 is SMNVEV in the germline V gene (reference sequence). The CDR3 has 15 residues. The CDR3 DNA sequence: TGTGCCAGCAGTTCACAGGGGGCGGGTGGAAACACCATATATTTT. Translated, it gives CASSSQGAGGNTIYF.

The chain joins TRBV4-3 to TRBJ2-7; 8 nucleotides match TRBD1. The ends lost 1 base at V and 2 bases at J; junction bases unmatched: 1. The CDR3 has 14 residues. The V gene's germline CDR1 is LGHNA and CDR2 YSLEER. The CDR3 DNA follows: TGCGCCAGCAGCCAAGCAGGGGGCCCCTACGAGCAGTACTTC. Its translation: CASSQAGGPYEQYF.